This T cell receptor beta chain was found in a study of CD8 T cells in Susac syndrome. Germline CDR1 MGHRA, CDR2 YSYEKL. The CDR3 contains 14 residues. Trimming shortened V by 4 bases and J by 1 base, and 8 bases separated the two germline ends. Random hexamers were used to reverse transcribe an amount of roughly 0.5 to 1 ug RNA. The CDR3 of TCR beta was amplified by immunoSEQ multiplex PCR across 54 Vbeta and 13 Jbeta. MiXCR, run by TCRdb on the immunoSEQ multiplex PCR reads, gives a single entry per CDR3 protein. Altogether approximately 70,000 distinct CDR3 sequences are present, 95% to 96% being singletons, with the ten largest covering approximately 0.11%. Bulk CD8+ and CD4+ cells came from magnetic negative isolation; CD8+ TEMRA by FACS.

What was sequenced was CD4+ T cells from PBMCs. This clonotype was sampled from a human donor with multiple sclerosis. The chain recombines TRBV4-1 with TRBJ1-5; D ambiguous. This chain's CDR3 is CASSPGRSNQPQHF. In DNA, the CDR3 is TGCGCCAGCAGCCCTGGGAGAAGCAATCAGCCCCAGCATTTT.